The entry that follows covers one TCR beta chain sequence. Its specificity is not known. The entry originates in a study of cytomegalovirus exposure and HLA in healthy donors. Study results and limitations: Across donors, presence/absence analyses took sequencing depth to be roughly uniform. Most TCR sequences proved rare, with some public TCRs found in many donors.

Researchers ran the PCR with 60 Vbeta and 13 Jbeta primers. The assay was immunoSEQ multiplex PCR, and TCRdb's table has in-frame clones only and misses some. The table includes approximately 120,000 clones, about three quarters detected once. Germline CDR1 reads MNHEY; CDR2 reads SMNVEV (reference sequence). This CDR3 contains 16 residues. The V end was cut by 3 bases, the J end by 3 bases, with 14 bases between. The gene calls are TRBV27 and TRBJ2-2; D is unresolved. This TCR was recovered from a woman aged 25-40 years in good health and CMV-seronegative. Specimen: PBMCs. The DNA for the CDR3 is TGTGCCAGCAGTTTTCGGCAGGCGCTCGACACCGGGGAGCTGTTTTTT. It specifies CASSFRQALDTGELFF.